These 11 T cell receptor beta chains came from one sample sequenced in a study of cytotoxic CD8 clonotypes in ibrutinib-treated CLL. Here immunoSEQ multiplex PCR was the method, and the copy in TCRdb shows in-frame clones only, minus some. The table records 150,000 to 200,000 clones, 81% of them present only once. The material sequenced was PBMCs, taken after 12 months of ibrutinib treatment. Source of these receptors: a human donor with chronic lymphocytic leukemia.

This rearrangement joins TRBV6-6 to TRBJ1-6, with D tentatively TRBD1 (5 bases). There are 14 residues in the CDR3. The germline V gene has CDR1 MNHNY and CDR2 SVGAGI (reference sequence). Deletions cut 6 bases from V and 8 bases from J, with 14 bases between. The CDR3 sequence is CASSPGTSYSPLHF. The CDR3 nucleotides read TGTGCCAGCAGCCCCGGGACTTCGTATTCACCCCTCCACTTT.

Here the CDR3 reads CASSLEPRNTEAFF. The CDR3 DNA sequence: TGTGCCAGCAGCTTAGAACCGAGGAACACTGAAGCTTTCTTT. V and J are TRBV7-2 and TRBJ1-1; no clear D. CDR1 is SGHTA and CDR2 is FQGNSA in the germline V gene. The CDR3 extends over 14 amino acids. Trimming removed 1 base at V and 1 base at J, with 7 bases between.

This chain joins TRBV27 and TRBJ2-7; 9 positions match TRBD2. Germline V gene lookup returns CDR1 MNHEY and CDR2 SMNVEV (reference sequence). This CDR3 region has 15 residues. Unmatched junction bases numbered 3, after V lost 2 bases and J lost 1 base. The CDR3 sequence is CASSLSLAGSYEQYF. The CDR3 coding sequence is TGTGCCAGCAGTTTAAGCCTAGCGGGATCCTACGAGCAGTACTTC.

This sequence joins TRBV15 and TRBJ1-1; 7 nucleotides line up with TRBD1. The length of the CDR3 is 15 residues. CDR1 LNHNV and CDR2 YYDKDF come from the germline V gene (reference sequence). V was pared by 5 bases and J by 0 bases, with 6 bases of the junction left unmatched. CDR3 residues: CATSGKQGLNTEAFF. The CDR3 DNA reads TGTGCCACCAGCGGGAAACAGGGGTTGAACACTGAAGCTTTCTTT.

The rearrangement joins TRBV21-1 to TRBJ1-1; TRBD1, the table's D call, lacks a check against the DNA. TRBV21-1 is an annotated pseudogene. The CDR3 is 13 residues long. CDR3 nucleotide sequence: TGTGCCAGCAAACAGGGGGCGAACACTGAAGCTTTCTTT. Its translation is CASKQGANTEAFF.

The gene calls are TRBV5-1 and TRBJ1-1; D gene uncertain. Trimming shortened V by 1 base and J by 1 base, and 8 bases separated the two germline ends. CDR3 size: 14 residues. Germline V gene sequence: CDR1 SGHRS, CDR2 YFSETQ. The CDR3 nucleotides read TGCGCCAGCAGCTTGAACCGACGGAACACTGAAGCTTTCTTT. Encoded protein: CASSLNRRNTEAFF.

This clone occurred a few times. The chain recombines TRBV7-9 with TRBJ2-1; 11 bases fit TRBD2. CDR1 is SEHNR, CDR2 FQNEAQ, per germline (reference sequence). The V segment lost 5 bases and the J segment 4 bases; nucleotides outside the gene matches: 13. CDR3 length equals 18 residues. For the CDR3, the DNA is TGTGCCAGCAGCCCACCCTTTCGACTAGCGGGATCATACAATGAGCAGTTCTTC. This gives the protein CASSPPFRLAGSYNEQFF.

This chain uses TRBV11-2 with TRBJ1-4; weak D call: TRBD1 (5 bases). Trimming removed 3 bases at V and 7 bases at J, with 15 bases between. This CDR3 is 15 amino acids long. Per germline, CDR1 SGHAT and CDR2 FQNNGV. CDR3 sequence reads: CASSLGVEGVEKLFF. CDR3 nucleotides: TGTGCCAGCAGCTTGGGGGTTGAAGGGGTTGAAAAACTGTTTTTT.

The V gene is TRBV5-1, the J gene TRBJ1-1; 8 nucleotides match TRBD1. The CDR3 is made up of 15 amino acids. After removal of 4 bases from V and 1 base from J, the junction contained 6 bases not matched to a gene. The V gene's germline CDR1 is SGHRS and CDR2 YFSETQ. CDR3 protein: CASSLQGAKNTEAFF. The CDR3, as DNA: TGCGCCAGCAGCCTGCAGGGGGCAAAGAACACTGAAGCTTTCTTT.

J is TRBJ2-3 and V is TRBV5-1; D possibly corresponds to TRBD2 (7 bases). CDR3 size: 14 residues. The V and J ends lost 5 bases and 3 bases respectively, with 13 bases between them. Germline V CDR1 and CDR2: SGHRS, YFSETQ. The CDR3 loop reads CASRGGEVTDTQYF. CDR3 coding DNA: TGCGCCAGCAGAGGGGGGGAAGTGACAGATACGCAGTATTTT.

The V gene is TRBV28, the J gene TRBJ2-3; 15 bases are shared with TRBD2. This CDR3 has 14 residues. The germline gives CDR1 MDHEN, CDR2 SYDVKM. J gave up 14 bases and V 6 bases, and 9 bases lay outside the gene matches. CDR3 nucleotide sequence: TGTGCCAGCAGCTTTGGGACTAGCGGGGGGAGGGGGTATTTT. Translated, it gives CASSFGTSGGRGYF.